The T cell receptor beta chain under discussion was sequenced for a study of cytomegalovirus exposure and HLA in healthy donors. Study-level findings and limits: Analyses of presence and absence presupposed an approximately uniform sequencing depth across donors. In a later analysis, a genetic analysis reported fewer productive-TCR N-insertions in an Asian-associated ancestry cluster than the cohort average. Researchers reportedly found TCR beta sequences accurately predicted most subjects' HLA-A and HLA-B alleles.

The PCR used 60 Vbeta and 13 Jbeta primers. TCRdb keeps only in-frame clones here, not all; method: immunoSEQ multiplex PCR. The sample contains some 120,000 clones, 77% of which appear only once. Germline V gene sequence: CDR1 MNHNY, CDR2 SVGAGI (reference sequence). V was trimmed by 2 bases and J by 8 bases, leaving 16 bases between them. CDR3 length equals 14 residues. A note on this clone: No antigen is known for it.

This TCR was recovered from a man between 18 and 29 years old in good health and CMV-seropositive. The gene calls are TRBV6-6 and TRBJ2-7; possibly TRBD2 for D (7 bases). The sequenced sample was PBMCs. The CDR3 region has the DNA TGTGCCAGCAGTTACCAGGGACTAACAGGGCAGCAGTACTTC. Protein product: CASSYQGLTGQQYF.